This record concerns one T cell receptor (beta chain) sequence. Using immunoSEQ multiplex PCR, the repertoire was profiled, and TCRdb retains in-frame clones only, with some absent. The table includes 150,000 to 200,000 clones, 84% detected once. CDR3 size: 16 residues. The V and J ends lost 6 bases and 3 bases, in that order; junction bases with no gene match: 9. Germline V lookup: CDR1 MDHEN, CDR2 SYDVKM. The data derive from a study of blood T cell repertoires in COVID-19. This chain links TRBV28 with TRBJ1-5, with 9 bases identical to TRBD1. What was sequenced was PBMCs or T cells enriched from blood (not recorded which). This sequence originates from a woman aged 45-65 years who had recovered from COVID-19. As DNA, the CDR3 is TGTGCCAGCAGACCGGACAGGGGACCCCTCAATCAGCCCCAGCATTTT. This gives the protein CASRPDRGPLNQPQHF.